The source of this T cell receptor beta chain is a study of shared clonotypes between healthy human individuals. Study donors comprised healthy, HIV-negative adults devoid of recent acute infection or vaccination. Deep level was the assay's run setting. Generated by immunoSEQ multiplex PCR, the TCRdb table keeps only in-frame clones and is missing some. The table includes 97,000 or so clones, around 43% detected once. This TCR derives from a woman aged 40-49 years in good health. Some clones in this sample may be carry-over from other donors' samples. The sample taken for sequencing was PBMCs.

CDR3 protein: CASSRGTSDNEQFF. DNA for the CDR3: TGTGCCAGCAGTCGCGGGACTAGCGATAATGAGCAGTTCTTC. The chain links TRBV6-6 to TRBJ2-1; 10 bases align to TRBD2. The V and J ends lost 5 bases and 7 bases, in that order; junction bases with no gene match: 5. The CDR3 spans 14 residues. CDR1 is MNHNY, CDR2 SVGAGI, per germline (reference sequence).